The entry below gives a single T cell receptor beta chain sequence along with its context. Its antigen is as yet unknown. In germline, CDR1 is DFQATT, CDR2 SNEGSKA (reference sequence). The CDR3 consists of 16 residues. Trimming stripped 6 bases from V and 1 base from J, with 16 bases between. The data were obtained in a study of Graves' ophthalmopathy and Graves' hyperthyroidism. Researchers took RNA transcripts and amplified TCR beta CDR3 regions from them. HTBI-primed RT-PCR formed the first round, and a multiplex PCR formed the second. A single record per CDR3 protein comes from TCRdb applying MiXCR to the multiplex PCR reads. The repertoire includes around 600,000 distinct CDR3 sequences, about 38% of them detected once, and 2.5% to 3.5% sits in the top ten. Whole-study results and caveats: Most expanded thyroid clonotypes above 0.001 frequency also appeared in blood. A 13-signature model separated ophthalmopathy from stable hyperthyroidism, reaching 87.88% sensitivity and roughly 84% specificity cross-validated.

The source of this sequence is an adult man with Graves' ophthalmopathy. This chain connects TRBV20-1 to TRBJ1-6, with unresolved D. The source material was peripheral blood. Written as DNA, the CDR3 is TGCAGTGCCAGGACTAGCGGGAGGTCCTATAATTCACCCCTCCACTTT. Translating it yields CSARTSGRSYNSPLHF.